These T cell receptor beta chains were read from a single sample in a study of blood T cell repertoires in COVID-19. Generated by immunoSEQ multiplex PCR, the TCRdb table keeps only in-frame clones and is missing some. The sample consists of 64,000 or so clones, approximately 91% of them appearing once. The sample was peripheral blood. The receptors here all came from a human donor in a cohort sampled during active COVID-19. The CDR3 runs from the conserved cysteine through the conserved F or W. Fields, in order: V gene, J gene, D gene, CDR3 length, clone size, CDR3 DNA, CDR3 protein. D genes are given only for firm matches. A row's size may be missing; if present it is once, few, many or a size class.

v_gene: TRBV11-1
j_gene: TRBJ2-5
d_gene: NA
len: 14
abundance: NA
CDR3nt: TGTGCCAGCAGCTTAGTACAGGGACAAGAGACCCAGTACTTC
CDR3aa: CASSLVQGQETQYF

v_gene: TRBV4-3
j_gene: TRBJ2-4
d_gene: TRBD2
len: 17
abundance: NA
CDR3nt: TGCGCCAGCAGCCAAGATCGGGGGAGGGGAACCAAAAACATTCAGTACTTC
CDR3aa: CASSQDRGRGTKNIQYF

v_gene: TRBV19
j_gene: TRBJ1-5
d_gene: NA
len: 14
abundance: NA
CDR3nt: TGTGCCAGTAGTATTGACCGGGGGGGTCAGCCCCAGCATTTT
CDR3aa: CASSIDRGGQPQHF

v_gene: TRBV2
j_gene: TRBJ2-3
d_gene: NA
len: 16
abundance: once
CDR3nt: TGTGCCAGCAGCGTAAGGGGGCGGGAGGGCACAGATACGCAGTATTTT
CDR3aa: CASSVRGREGTDTQYF

v_gene: TRBV25-1
j_gene: TRBJ2-3
d_gene: TRBD1
len: 14
abundance: NA
CDR3nt: TGTGCCAGCAGTGAGACAGGGTGGACAGATACGCAGTATTTT
CDR3aa: CASSETGWTDTQYF

v_gene: TRBV18
j_gene: TRBJ2-5
d_gene: NA
len: 13
abundance: NA
CDR3nt: TGTGCCAGCTCACAATCCGTGAGAGAGACCCAGTACTTC
CDR3aa: CASSQSVRETQYF

v_gene: TRBV7-9
j_gene: TRBJ2-7
d_gene: TRBD2
len: 17
abundance: NA
CDR3nt: TGTGCCAGCAGCTTACGGGGGGGCGGGACTAGCGGTTACGAGCAGTACTTC
CDR3aa: CASSLRGGGTSGYEQYF

v_gene: TRBV5-1
j_gene: TRBJ2-5
d_gene: NA
len: 17
abundance: NA
CDR3nt: TGCGCCAGCAGTTTATTGGGCCGGGGTAGCATCGATGAGACCCAGTACTTC
CDR3aa: CASSLLGRGSIDETQYF

v_gene: TRBV6-1
j_gene: TRBJ1-1
d_gene: NA
len: 14
abundance: NA
CDR3nt: TGTGCCAGCAGTGAAGGGGGGCTGAACACTGAAGCTTTCTTT
CDR3aa: CASSEGGLNTEAFF

v_gene: TRBV27
j_gene: TRBJ2-5
d_gene: NA
len: 14
abundance: NA
CDR3nt: TGTGCCAGCACTCGGGACACCGAGCAAGAGACCCAGTACTTC
CDR3aa: CASTRDTEQETQYF

v_gene: TRBV28
j_gene: TRBJ2-7
d_gene: NA
len: 12
abundance: NA
CDR3nt: TGTGCCAGCAGTACCCGGTTTAGCGAGCAGTACTTC
CDR3aa: CASSTRFSEQYF

v_gene: TRBV13
j_gene: TRBJ2-5
d_gene: TRBD2
len: 14
abundance: NA
CDR3nt: TGTGCCAGCAGCTTAGTAGCGGGAGACGAGACCCAGTACTTC
CDR3aa: CASSLVAGDETQYF

v_gene: TRBV7-2
j_gene: TRBJ2-1
d_gene: NA
len: 15
abundance: few
CDR3nt: TGTGCCAGCAGCTTAGTGCTGAGCTCCTACAATGAGCAGTTCTTC
CDR3aa: CASSLVLSSYNEQFF

v_gene: TRBV7-9
j_gene: TRBJ2-2
d_gene: NA
len: 12
abundance: NA
CDR3nt: TGTGCCAGCAGCGGCAGGGACGGGGAGCTGTTTTTT
CDR3aa: CASSGRDGELFF

v_gene: TRBV25-1
j_gene: TRBJ1-1
d_gene: NA
len: 13
abundance: NA
CDR3nt: TGTGCCAGCAGTGAATATACGGACACTGAAGCTTTCTTT
CDR3aa: CASSEYTDTEAFF

v_gene: TRBV5-8
j_gene: TRBJ2-2
d_gene: NA
len: 14
abundance: NA
CDR3nt: TGTGCCAGCACGAGGCTAGTAAGCACCGGGGAGCTGTTTTTT
CDR3aa: CASTRLVSTGELFF

v_gene: TRBV19
j_gene: TRBJ1-5
d_gene: NA
len: 16
abundance: NA
CDR3nt: TGTGCCAGTAGTATAGATCGGTGGCGGGGCAATCAGCCCCAGCATTTT
CDR3aa: CASSIDRWRGNQPQHF

v_gene: TRBV5-4
j_gene: TRBJ1-1
d_gene: NA
len: 13
abundance: NA
CDR3nt: TGTGCCAGCAGCTTGGCTGGCCAACCAGAAGCTTTCTTT
CDR3aa: CASSLAGQPEAFF

v_gene: TRBV7-6
j_gene: TRBJ2-3
d_gene: NA
len: 14
abundance: NA
CDR3nt: TGTGCCAGCAGCTCCCCTTTTCGGACAGATACGCAGTATTTT
CDR3aa: CASSSPFRTDTQYF

v_gene: TRBV7-5
j_gene: TRBJ2-4
d_gene: NA
len: 17
abundance: NA
CDR3nt: TGTGTCAGAAGCCCCCCCCCGGAGGGGCTTGCCAAAAACATTCAGTACTTC
CDR3aa: CVRSPPPEGLAKNIQYF

v_gene: TRBV5-4
j_gene: TRBJ2-3
d_gene: TRBD2
len: 14
abundance: NA
CDR3nt: TGTGCCAGCAGCCTGGCTAGCGGGTTAGATACGCAGTATTTT
CDR3aa: CASSLASGLDTQYF

v_gene: TRBV12-3/TRBV12-4
j_gene: TRBJ1-2
d_gene: NA
len: 11
abundance: NA
CDR3nt: TGTGCCAGCAGTACAAACTATGGCTACACCTTC
CDR3aa: CASSTNYGYTF

v_gene: TRBV24-1
j_gene: TRBJ2-1
d_gene: NA
len: 13
abundance: NA
CDR3nt: TGTGCCACCAGTGATTTGCAACTAGGAAGGCAGTTCTTC
CDR3aa: CATSDLQLGRQFF

v_gene: TRBV28
j_gene: TRBJ2-5
d_gene: NA
len: 15
abundance: NA
CDR3nt: TGTGCCAGCACCTCGTTCGGGGGGCGCTTGGAGACCCAGTACTTC
CDR3aa: CASTSFGGRLETQYF

v_gene: TRBV14
j_gene: TRBJ2-2
d_gene: NA
len: 13
abundance: once
CDR3nt: TGTGCCAGCAGCCAAGTACTAACCGGGGAGCTGTTTTTT
CDR3aa: CASSQVLTGELFF

v_gene: TRBV28
j_gene: TRBJ2-2
d_gene: TRBD2
len: 18
abundance: once
CDR3nt: TGTGCCAGCAGTTCGAGACTAGCGGGAGAGCTGAACACCGGGGAGCTGTTTTTT
CDR3aa: CASSSRLAGELNTGELFF

v_gene: TRBV6-5
j_gene: TRBJ2-3
d_gene: NA
len: 13
abundance: NA
CDR3nt: TGTGCCAGCGTCCGTCTAGCCACAGATACGCAGTATTTT
CDR3aa: CASVRLATDTQYF

v_gene: TRBV6-5
j_gene: TRBJ1-5
d_gene: TRBD1
len: 15
abundance: NA
CDR3nt: TGTGCCAGCATCTCCGGGACAGGGGGAGATCAGCCCCAGCATTTT
CDR3aa: CASISGTGGDQPQHF

v_gene: TRBV7-6
j_gene: TRBJ2-7
d_gene: TRBD1
len: 20
abundance: NA
CDR3nt: TGTGCCAGCAGCTTAGCCCCCGGCGGGGCCGGGACAGGGGGCTCCTACGAGCAGTACTTC
CDR3aa: CASSLAPGGAGTGGSYEQYF

v_gene: TRBV9
j_gene: TRBJ2-1
d_gene: NA
len: 13
abundance: once
CDR3nt: TGTGCCAGCAGCGTAGTACTAAACGATGAGCAGTTCTTC
CDR3aa: CASSVVLNDEQFF

v_gene: TRBV19
j_gene: TRBJ2-1
d_gene: TRBD1
len: 18
abundance: NA
CDR3nt: TGTGCCAGTAGTATCCAGGGGGCGGATGAAGGCTCCTACAATGAGCAGTTCTTC
CDR3aa: CASSIQGADEGSYNEQFF

v_gene: TRBV19
j_gene: TRBJ2-5
d_gene: TRBD1
len: 15
abundance: NA
CDR3nt: TGTGCCAGTAGTACCCCCGGGACAGGAAAAGAGACCCAGTACTTC
CDR3aa: CASSTPGTGKETQYF

v_gene: TRBV29-1
j_gene: TRBJ1-1
d_gene: TRBD1
len: 14
abundance: NA
CDR3nt: TGCAGCGTTGAAGTCAGGACAGGGATCACTGAAGCTTTCTTT
CDR3aa: CSVEVRTGITEAFF

v_gene: TRBV4-2
j_gene: TRBJ1-6
d_gene: NA
len: 16
abundance: NA
CDR3nt: TGTGCCAGCAGCCAAGAGAAAGGACAATATAATTCACCCCTCCACTTT
CDR3aa: CASSQEKGQYNSPLHF

v_gene: TRBV20-1
j_gene: TRBJ2-7
d_gene: TRBD2
len: 11
abundance: NA
CDR3nt: TGCAGTGCTAGGGGACTAGACGAGCAGTACTTC
CDR3aa: CSARGLDEQYF

v_gene: TRBV7-2
j_gene: TRBJ2-5
d_gene: NA
len: 11
abundance: NA
CDR3nt: TGTGCCAGCAGCACAAAAGAGACCCAGTACTTC
CDR3aa: CASSTKETQYF

v_gene: TRBV9
j_gene: TRBJ1-3
d_gene: TRBD1
len: 15
abundance: NA
CDR3nt: TGTGCCAGCAGCGTAGGAGTCGACAGGGGATACACCATATATTTT
CDR3aa: CASSVGVDRGYTIYF

v_gene: TRBV19
j_gene: TRBJ2-7
d_gene: TRBD2
len: 19
abundance: NA
CDR3nt: TGTGCCAGTAGTATAGCGGCGAAGGGGACTAGCGGGAGGAAATACGAGCAGTACTTC
CDR3aa: CASSIAAKGTSGRKYEQYF

v_gene: TRBV9
j_gene: TRBJ2-1
d_gene: NA
len: 15
abundance: once
CDR3nt: TGTGCCAGCAGCGTAGGGGCCCGTTCCTACAATGAGCAGTTCTTC
CDR3aa: CASSVGARSYNEQFF

v_gene: TRBV5-6
j_gene: TRBJ1-2
d_gene: NA
len: 14
abundance: NA
CDR3nt: TGTGCCAGCAGCTTGGCGGGAAACCTCTATGGCTACACCTTC
CDR3aa: CASSLAGNLYGYTF

v_gene: TRBV5-6
j_gene: TRBJ2-5
d_gene: NA
len: 15
abundance: NA
CDR3nt: TGTGCCAGCAGCCCACTGGGACAACTTTGGGAGACCCAGTACTTC
CDR3aa: CASSPLGQLWETQYF

v_gene: TRBV11-3
j_gene: TRBJ1-1
d_gene: NA
len: 12
abundance: NA
CDR3nt: TGTGCCAGCAGCCGTCCCGGGGCTGAAGCTTTCTTT
CDR3aa: CASSRPGAEAFF

v_gene: TRBV10-2
j_gene: TRBJ1-2
d_gene: TRBD1
len: 15
abundance: NA
CDR3nt: TGCGCCAGCAGTGATGTAGGGACAGCCTTCGATGGCTACACCTTC
CDR3aa: CASSDVGTAFDGYTF

v_gene: TRBV2
j_gene: TRBJ2-7
d_gene: NA
len: 15
abundance: NA
CDR3nt: TGTGCCAGCAAGGGAGACAAGAACCCCGTCTACGAGCAGTACTTC
CDR3aa: CASKGDKNPVYEQYF

v_gene: TRBV4-3
j_gene: TRBJ1-1
d_gene: TRBD1
len: 19
abundance: NA
CDR3nt: TGCGCCAGCAGCCAAGATAAGGGGTTTGGCAGGGGGATATACACTGAAGCTTTCTTT
CDR3aa: CASSQDKGFGRGIYTEAFF

v_gene: TRBV19
j_gene: TRBJ2-3
d_gene: TRBD2
len: 19
abundance: once
CDR3nt: TGTGCCAGTAGTCCCCCCCGGGCTAGCGGGAGGGCCTTTCAAGATACGCAGTATTTT
CDR3aa: CASSPPRASGRAFQDTQYF

v_gene: TRBV7-2
j_gene: TRBJ2-2
d_gene: NA
len: 16
abundance: NA
CDR3nt: TGTGCCAGCAGCGGTGGCGAGCGACTGCTTGCCGGGGAGCTGTTTTTT
CDR3aa: CASSGGERLLAGELFF

v_gene: TRBV6-5
j_gene: TRBJ2-5
d_gene: NA
len: 10
abundance: NA
CDR3nt: TGTGCCAGCAGTCAGGGGAGTGAGCACTTC
CDR3aa: CASSQGSEHF

v_gene: TRBV28
j_gene: TRBJ1-1
d_gene: NA
len: 15
abundance: NA
CDR3nt: TGTGCCAGCAGCTGGACCATCGGAGGCGACACTGAAGCTTTCTTT
CDR3aa: CASSWTIGGDTEAFF

v_gene: TRBV6-2/TRBV6-3
j_gene: TRBJ2-3
d_gene: NA
len: 12
abundance: once
CDR3nt: TGTGCCAGCAGTATAAGCACAGATACGCAGTATTTT
CDR3aa: CASSISTDTQYF

v_gene: TRBV11-3
j_gene: TRBJ2-5
d_gene: NA
len: 15
abundance: NA
CDR3nt: TGTGCCAGCAGCTCGCCGACACTCCACCAAGAGACCCAGTACTTC
CDR3aa: CASSSPTLHQETQYF

v_gene: TRBV18
j_gene: TRBJ1-5
d_gene: TRBD1
len: 16
abundance: NA
CDR3nt: TGTGCCAGCTCACCCGGACAGGGGGCTAGCAATCAGCCCCAGCATTTT
CDR3aa: CASSPGQGASNQPQHF

v_gene: TRBV4-1
j_gene: TRBJ2-7
d_gene: NA
len: 17
abundance: few
CDR3nt: TGCGCCAGCAGCCAAGATCATTTCCCTAGCCTTTCCTACGAGCAGTACTTC
CDR3aa: CASSQDHFPSLSYEQYF

v_gene: TRBV6-5
j_gene: TRBJ2-3
d_gene: TRBD2
len: 15
abundance: NA
CDR3nt: TGTGCCAGCAACCCGGGACTAGCCGGAGTGGATACGCAGTATTTT
CDR3aa: CASNPGLAGVDTQYF

v_gene: TRBV19
j_gene: TRBJ1-1
d_gene: NA
len: 13
abundance: NA
CDR3nt: TGTGCCAGTAGTATGAGCCGTAACACTGAAGCTTTCTTT
CDR3aa: CASSMSRNTEAFF

v_gene: TRBV7-3
j_gene: TRBJ2-1
d_gene: TRBD2
len: 18
abundance: NA
CDR3nt: TGTGCCAGCAGCTTATTTAAGAAAGATAGCGGGAATATCAATGAGCAGTTCTTC
CDR3aa: CASSLFKKDSGNINEQFF

v_gene: TRBV9
j_gene: TRBJ2-2
d_gene: NA
len: 16
abundance: NA
CDR3nt: TGTGCCAGCAGCGTAGTGGCTCAGGGGGGACCCGGGGAGCTGTTTTTT
CDR3aa: CASSVVAQGGPGELFF

v_gene: TRBV21-1
j_gene: TRBJ2-1
d_gene: NA
len: 14
abundance: once
CDR3nt: TGTGCCAGAGGGGCCGGCACTAGCGGGTCACAGCAGTTCTTC
CDR3aa: CARGAGTSGSQQFF

v_gene: TRBV6-5
j_gene: TRBJ2-3
d_gene: NA
len: 11
abundance: NA
CDR3nt: TGTGCCAGCAGTTCAGCAGATACGCAGTATTTT
CDR3aa: CASSSADTQYF